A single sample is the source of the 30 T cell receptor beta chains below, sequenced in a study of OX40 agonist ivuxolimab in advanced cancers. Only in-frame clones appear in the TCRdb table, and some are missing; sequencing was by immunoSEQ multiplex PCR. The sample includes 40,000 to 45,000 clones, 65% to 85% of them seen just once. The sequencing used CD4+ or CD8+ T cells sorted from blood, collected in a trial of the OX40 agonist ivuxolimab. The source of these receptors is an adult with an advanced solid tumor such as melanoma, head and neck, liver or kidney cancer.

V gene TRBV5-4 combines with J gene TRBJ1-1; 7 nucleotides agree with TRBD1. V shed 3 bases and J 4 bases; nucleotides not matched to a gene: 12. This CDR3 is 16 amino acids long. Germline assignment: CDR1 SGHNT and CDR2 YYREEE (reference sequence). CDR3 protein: CASSSLLTGLSTEAFF. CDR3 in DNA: TGTGCCAGCAGCTCGCTATTGACAGGGCTTTCCACTGAAGCTTTCTTT.

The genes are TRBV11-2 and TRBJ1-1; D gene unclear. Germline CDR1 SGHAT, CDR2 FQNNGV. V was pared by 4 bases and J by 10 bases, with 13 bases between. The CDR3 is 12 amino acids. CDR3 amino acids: CASSSDSSRAFF. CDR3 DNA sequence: TGTGCCAGCAGCTCCGACTCCTCGCGAGCTTTCTTT.

The CDR3 coding sequence is TGTGCCAGCAGTTCAGCCGGGACAGGGTCTTCTGGAAACACCATATATTTT. Amino acid sequence: CASSSAGTGSSGNTIYF. V usage is TRBV28 and J usage is TRBJ1-3; 9 bases fit TRBD1. The V gene's germline CDR1 is MDHEN and CDR2 SYDVKM. Germline trimming cut 4 bases from V and 1 base from J; bases unmatched to any gene: 8. This CDR3 region has 17 residues.

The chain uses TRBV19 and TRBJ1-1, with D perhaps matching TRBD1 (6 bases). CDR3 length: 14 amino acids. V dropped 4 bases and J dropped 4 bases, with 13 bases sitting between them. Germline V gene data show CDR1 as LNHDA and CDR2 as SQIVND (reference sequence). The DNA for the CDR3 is TGTGCCAGTAGTACAACAGGGACGAGCACTGAAGCTTTCTTT. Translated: CASSTTGTSTEAFF. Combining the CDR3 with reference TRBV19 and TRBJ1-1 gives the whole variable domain DGGITQSPKYLFRKEGQNVTLSCEQNLNHDAMYWYRQDPGQGLRLIYYSQIVNDFQKGDIAEGYSVSREKKESFPLTVTSAQKNPTAFYLCASSTTGTSTEAFFGQGTRLTVV.

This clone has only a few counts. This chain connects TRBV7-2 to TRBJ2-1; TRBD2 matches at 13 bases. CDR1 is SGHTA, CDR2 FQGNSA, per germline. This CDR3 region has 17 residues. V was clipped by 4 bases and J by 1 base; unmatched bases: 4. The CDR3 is CASSSTSGGGSYNEQFF. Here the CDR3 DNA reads TGTGCCAGCAGCTCTACTAGCGGGGGGGGTTCCTACAATGAGCAGTTCTTC.

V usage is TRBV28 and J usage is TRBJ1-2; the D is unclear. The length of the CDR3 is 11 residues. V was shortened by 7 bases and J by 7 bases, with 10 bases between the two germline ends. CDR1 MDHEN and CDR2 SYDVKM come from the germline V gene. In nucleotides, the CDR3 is TGTGCCAGCAACACAGTGGGTGGCTACACCTTC. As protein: CASNTVGGYTF.

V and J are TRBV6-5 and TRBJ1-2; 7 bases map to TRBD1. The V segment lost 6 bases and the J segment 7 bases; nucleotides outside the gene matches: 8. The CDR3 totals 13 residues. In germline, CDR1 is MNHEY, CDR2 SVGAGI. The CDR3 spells CASSWDSRSGYTF. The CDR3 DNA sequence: TGTGCCAGCAGCTGGGACAGTAGGAGTGGCTACACCTTC.

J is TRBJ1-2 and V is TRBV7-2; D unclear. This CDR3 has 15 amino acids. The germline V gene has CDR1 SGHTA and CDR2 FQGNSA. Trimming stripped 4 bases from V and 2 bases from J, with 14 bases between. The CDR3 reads CASSSPSASNYGYTF. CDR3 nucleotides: TGTGCCAGCAGCTCCCCCTCGGCTTCAAACTATGGCTACACCTTC.

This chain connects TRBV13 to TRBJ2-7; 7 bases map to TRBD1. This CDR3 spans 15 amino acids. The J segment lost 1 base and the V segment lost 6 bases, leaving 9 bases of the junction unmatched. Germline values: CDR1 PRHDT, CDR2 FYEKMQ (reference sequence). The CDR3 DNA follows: TGTGCCAGCAGTTCACACGACAGGGTGTCCTACGAGCAGTACTTC. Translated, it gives CASSSHDRVSYEQYF.

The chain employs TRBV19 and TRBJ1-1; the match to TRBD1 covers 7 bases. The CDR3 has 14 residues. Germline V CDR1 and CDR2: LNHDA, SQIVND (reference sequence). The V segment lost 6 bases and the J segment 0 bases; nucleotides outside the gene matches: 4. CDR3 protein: CASRTGPLNTEAFF. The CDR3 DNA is TGTGCCAGTAGGACAGGGCCCCTGAACACTGAAGCTTTCTTT.

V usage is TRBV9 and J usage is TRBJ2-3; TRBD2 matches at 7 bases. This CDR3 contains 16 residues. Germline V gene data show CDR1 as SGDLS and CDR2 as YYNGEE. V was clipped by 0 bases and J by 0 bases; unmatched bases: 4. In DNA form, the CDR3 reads TGTGCCAGCAGCGTAGTTTCTAGCGGCAGCACAGATACGCAGTATTTT. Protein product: CASSVVSSGSTDTQYF.

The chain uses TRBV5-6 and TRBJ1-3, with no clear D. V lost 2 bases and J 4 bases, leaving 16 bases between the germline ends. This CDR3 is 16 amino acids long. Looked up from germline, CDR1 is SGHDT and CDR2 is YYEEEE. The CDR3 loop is CASSFPQSSQGNTIYF. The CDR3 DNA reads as TGTGCCAGCAGCTTTCCACAGTCGTCTCAAGGAAACACCATATATTTT.

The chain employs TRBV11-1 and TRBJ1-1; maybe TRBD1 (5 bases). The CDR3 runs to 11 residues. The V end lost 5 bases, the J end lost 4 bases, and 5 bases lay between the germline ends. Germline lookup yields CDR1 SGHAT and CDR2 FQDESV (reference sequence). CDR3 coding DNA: TGTGCCAGCAGCGGGGGCACTGAAGCTTTCTTT. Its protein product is CASSGGTEAFF.

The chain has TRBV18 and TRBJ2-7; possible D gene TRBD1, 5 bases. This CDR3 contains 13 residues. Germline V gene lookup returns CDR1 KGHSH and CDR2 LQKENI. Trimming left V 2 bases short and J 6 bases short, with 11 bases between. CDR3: CASSPGAGIEQYF. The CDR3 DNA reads TGTGCCAGCTCACCAGGGGCAGGAATCGAGCAGTACTTC.

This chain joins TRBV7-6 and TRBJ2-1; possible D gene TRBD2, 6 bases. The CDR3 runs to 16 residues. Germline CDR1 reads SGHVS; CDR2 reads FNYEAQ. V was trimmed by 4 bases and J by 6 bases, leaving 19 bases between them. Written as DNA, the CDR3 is TGTGCCAGCAGCTCACAGTACGGGAGCGTTAGCAATGAGCAGTTCTTC. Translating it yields CASSSQYGSVSNEQFF.

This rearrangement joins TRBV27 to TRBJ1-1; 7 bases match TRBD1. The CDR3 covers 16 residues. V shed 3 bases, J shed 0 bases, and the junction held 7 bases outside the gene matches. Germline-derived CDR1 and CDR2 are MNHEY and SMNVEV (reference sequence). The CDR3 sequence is CASSFMGDRVNTEAFF. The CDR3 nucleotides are TGTGCCAGCAGTTTTATGGGAGACAGGGTGAACACTGAAGCTTTCTTT.

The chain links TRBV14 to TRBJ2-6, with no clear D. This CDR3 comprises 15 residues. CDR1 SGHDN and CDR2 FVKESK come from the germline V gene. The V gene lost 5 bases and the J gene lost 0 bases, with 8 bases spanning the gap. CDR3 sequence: CASSWHHSGANVLTF. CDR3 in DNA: TGTGCCAGCAGCTGGCACCACTCTGGGGCCAACGTCCTGACTTTC.

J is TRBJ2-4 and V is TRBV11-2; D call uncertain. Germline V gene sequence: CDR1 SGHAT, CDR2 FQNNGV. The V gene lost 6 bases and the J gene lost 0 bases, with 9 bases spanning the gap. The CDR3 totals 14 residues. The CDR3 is CASRPIVAKNIQYF. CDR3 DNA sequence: TGTGCCAGCAGACCAATAGTAGCCAAAAACATTCAGTACTTC.

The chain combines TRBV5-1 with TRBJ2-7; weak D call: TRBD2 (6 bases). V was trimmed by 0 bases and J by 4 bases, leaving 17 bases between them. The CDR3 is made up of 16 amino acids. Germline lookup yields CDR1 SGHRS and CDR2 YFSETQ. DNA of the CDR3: TGCGCCAGCAGCTTGGGAAATAGCGGTAATAGTTACGAGCAGTACTTC. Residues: CASSLGNSGNSYEQYF.

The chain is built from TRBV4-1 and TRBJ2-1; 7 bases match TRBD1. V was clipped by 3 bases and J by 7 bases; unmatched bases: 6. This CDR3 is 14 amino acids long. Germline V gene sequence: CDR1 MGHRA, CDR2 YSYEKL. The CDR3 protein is CASSHGQDSNEQFF. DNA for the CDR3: TGCGCCAGCAGCCATGGACAGGACTCTAATGAGCAGTTCTTC.

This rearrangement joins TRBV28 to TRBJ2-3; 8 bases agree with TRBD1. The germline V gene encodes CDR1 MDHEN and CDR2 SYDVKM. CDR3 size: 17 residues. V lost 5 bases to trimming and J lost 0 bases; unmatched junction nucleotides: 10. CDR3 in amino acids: CASSLGQGSTSTDTQYF. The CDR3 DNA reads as TGTGCCAGCAGTCTCGGACAGGGATCCACGAGCACAGATACGCAGTATTTT.

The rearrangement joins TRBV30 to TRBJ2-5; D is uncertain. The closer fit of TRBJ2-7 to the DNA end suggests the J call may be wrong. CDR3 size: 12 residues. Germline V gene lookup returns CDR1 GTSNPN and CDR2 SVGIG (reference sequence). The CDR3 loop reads CAWSRQAYEQYF. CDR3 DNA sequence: TGTGCCTGGAGTCGTCAGGCCTACGAGCAGTACTTC.

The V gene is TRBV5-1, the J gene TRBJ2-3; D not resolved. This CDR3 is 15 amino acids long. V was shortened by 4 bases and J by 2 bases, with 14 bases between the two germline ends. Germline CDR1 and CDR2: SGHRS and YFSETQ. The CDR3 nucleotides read TGCGCCAGCAGCCCCGGACGTCAGGCCACAGATACGCAGTATTTT. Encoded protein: CASSPGRQATDTQYF.

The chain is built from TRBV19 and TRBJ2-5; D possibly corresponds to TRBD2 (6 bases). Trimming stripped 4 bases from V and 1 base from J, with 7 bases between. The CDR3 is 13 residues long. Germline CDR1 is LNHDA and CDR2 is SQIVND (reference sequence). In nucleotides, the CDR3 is TGTGCCAGTAGTAAGGGACTCCAAGAGACCCAGTACTTC. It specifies CASSKGLQETQYF.

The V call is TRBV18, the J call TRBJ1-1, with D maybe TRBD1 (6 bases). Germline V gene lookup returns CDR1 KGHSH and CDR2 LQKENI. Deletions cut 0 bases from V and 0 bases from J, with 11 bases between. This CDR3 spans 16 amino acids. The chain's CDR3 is CASSPPGGGMNTEAFF. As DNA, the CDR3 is TGTGCCAGCTCACCACCGGGGGGGGGCATGAACACTGAAGCTTTCTTT. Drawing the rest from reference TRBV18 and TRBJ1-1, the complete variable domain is NAGVMQNPRHLVRRRGQEARLRCSPMKGHSHVYWYRQLPEEGLKFMVYLQKENIIDESGMPKERFSAEFPKEGPSILRIQQVVRGDSAAYFCASSPPGGGMNTEAFFGQGTRLTVV.

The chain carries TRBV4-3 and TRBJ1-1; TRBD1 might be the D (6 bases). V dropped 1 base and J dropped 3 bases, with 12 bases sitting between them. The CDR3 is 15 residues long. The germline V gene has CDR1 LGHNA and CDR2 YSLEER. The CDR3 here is CASSQGTGWDTEAFF. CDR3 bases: TGCGCCAGCAGCCAAGGAACAGGGTGGGACACTGAAGCTTTCTTT.

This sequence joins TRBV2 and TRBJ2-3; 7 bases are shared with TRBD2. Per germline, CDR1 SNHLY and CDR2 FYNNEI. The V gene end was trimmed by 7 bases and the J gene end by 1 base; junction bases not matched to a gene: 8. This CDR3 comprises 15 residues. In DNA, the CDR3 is TGTGCCAGCACCGTAATTAGCGGGCGCACAGATACGCAGTATTTT. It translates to CASTVISGRTDTQYF.

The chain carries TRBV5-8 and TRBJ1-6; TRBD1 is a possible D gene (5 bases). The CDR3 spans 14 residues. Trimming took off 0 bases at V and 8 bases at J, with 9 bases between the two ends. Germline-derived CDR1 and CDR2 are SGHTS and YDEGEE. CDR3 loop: CASSLGGRYSPLHF. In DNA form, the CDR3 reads TGTGCCAGCAGCTTGGGGGGGAGGTATTCACCCCTCCACTTT.

CDR3 in amino acids: CAHNAGGGVNEQFF. In nucleotides, the CDR3 is TGTGCCCACAACGCCGGGGGAGGGGTCAATGAGCAGTTCTTC. The gene calls are TRBV6-6 and TRBJ2-1; 7 bases fit TRBD2. There are 14 residues in the CDR3. Germline CDR1 MNHNY, CDR2 SVGAGI (reference sequence). The junction had 13 bases not matched to a gene; V was cut back by 11 bases and J by 6 bases.

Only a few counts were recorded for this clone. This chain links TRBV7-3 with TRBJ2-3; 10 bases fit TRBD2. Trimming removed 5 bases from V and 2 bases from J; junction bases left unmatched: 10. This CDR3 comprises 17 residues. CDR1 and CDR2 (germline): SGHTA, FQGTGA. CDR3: CASSPNGLAGDTDTQYF. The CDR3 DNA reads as TGTGCCAGCAGCCCCAACGGGCTAGCGGGGGACACAGATACGCAGTATTTT. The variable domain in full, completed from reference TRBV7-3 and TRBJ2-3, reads GAGVSQTPSNKVTEKGKYVELRCDPISGHTALYWYRQSLGQGPEFLIYFQGTGAADDSGLPNDRFFAVRPEGSVSTLKIQRTERGDSAVYLCASSPNGLAGDTDTQYFGPGTRLTVL.